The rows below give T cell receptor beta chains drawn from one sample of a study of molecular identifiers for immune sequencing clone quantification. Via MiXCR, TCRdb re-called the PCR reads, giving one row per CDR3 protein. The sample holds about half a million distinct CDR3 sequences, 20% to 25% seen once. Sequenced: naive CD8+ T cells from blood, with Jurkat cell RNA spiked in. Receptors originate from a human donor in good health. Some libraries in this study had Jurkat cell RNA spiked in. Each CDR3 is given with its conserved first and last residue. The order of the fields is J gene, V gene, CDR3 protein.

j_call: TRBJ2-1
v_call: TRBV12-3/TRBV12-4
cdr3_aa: CASSSPGPPYNEQFF

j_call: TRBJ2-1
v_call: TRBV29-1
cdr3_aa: CSVVRDTDNEQFF

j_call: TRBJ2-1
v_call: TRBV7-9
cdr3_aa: CASRITSGSSYNEQFF

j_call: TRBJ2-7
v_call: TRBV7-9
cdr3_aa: CASSPPNIYGQYF

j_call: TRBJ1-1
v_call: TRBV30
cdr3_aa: CAWSVQAGVNTEAFF

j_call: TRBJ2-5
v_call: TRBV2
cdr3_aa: CASSWTGDEGETQYF

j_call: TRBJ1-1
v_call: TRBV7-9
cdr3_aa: CASSSRQGMNTEAFF

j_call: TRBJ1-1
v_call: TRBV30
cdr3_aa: CAWSVGVGTEAFF

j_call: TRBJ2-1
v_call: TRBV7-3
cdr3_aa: CASSLMGTGYNEQFF

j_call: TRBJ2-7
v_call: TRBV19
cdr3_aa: CASSISTLGQRGAFYEQYF

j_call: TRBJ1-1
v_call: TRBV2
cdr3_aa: CALQWAQMNTETFF

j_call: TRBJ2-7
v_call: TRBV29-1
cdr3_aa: CSVERDNSYEQYF

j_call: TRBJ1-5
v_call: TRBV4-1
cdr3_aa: CASSQEIGSRDQPQHF

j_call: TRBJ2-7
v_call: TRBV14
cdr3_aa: CASSQRTDYEQYF

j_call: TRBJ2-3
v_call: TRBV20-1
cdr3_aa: CSARDIRGGTDTQYF

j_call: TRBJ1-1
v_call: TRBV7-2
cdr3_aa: CASSMRGGGPEAFF

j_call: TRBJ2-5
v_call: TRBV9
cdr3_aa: CASSPGQSFGETQYF

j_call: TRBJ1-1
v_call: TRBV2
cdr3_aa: CASSEVGQCMNTEAFF

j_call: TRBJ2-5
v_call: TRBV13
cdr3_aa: CASSSYRDRGTQYF

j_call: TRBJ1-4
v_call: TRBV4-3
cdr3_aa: CASSQDRGVNEKLFF

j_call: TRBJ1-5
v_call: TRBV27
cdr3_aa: CASSLAPYSNQPQHF

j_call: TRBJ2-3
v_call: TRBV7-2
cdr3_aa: CASSLLRDRVAGGEDTQYF

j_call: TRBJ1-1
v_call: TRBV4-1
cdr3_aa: CASSQLARNTEAFF

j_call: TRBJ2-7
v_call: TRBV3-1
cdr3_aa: CASSQPSGRPHEQYF

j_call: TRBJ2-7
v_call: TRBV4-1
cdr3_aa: CASSRQHKGVEQYF

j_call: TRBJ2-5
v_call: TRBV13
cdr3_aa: CASSLNRRSQETQYF

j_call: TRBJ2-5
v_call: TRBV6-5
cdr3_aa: CASSRWANQETQYF

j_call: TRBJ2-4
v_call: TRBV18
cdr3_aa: CASSPPDRGLNKNIQYF

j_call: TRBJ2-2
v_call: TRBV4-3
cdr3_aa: CASSQQSGVGTGELFF

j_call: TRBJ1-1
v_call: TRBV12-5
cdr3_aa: CASGLPPGTGDTEAFF

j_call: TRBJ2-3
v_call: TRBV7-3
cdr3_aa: CASSLGLAVSTDTQYF

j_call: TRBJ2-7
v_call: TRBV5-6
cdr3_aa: CASSFTGTSYEQYF

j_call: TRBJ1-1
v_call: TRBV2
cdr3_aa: CASNRQNTEAFF

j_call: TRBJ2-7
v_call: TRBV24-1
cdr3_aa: CATSDLGEQYF

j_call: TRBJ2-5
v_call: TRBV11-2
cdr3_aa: CASSFRAGVGETQYF

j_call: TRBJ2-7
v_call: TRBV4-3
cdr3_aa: CASSHDLSSYEQYF

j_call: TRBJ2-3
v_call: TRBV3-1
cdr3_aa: CASSQEPLAGGLTSTDTRYF